This T cell receptor (beta chain) was profiled in a study of blood T cell repertoires in COVID-19 (dated by TCRdb to 2019 to 2021). Looking at the study overall: Collaborator samples came from the United States, Italy and Spain and covered acute and convalescent phases of COVID-19. The dataset comprised deeply sampled blood TCRbeta repertoires from subjects exposed to, actively infected with, or recovered from COVID-19. The samples were drawn from the first 160 participants of the ongoing ImmuneRACE study and from some 1,300 subjects provided by 6 global collaborators. A de-identified subject ID, COVID-19 status, age in years and sex were almost always included in the sample metadata. The repertoires were released in a freely available public database meant as a resource for research on the immune response to SARS-CoV-2. The material from the prospective study consisted of cDNA or gDNA derived from T cells, B-cell-depleted T cells, or PBMCs. Where HLA class I and class II types were available, the types were taken from metadata supplied by the sample provider, not from assay-based typing. Here is what the overall study found, with its caveats: Clinical and demographic metadata were provided uncurated, with the amount varying by source and participant.

The collaborating institutions used their own protocols to collect whole blood in K2EDTA tubes. For TCRbeta analysis, collaborators shipped samples in one of three forms: frozen whole blood, isolated PBMCs, or DNA extracted from either of those sample types. TCRbeta CDR3 regions were amplified from genomic DNA by means of the immunoSEQ Assay, a bias-controlled multiplex PCR. In the paper's pipeline: Within the assay, amplification of reference gene primers was used to estimate how many nucleated cells each sample contained. Sequence reads were collapsed and filtered to measure the absolute abundance of every unique TCRbeta CDR3 rearrangement. For each sample, productive Simpson clonality was calculated as the square root of Simpson's diversity index across productive rearrangements. TCRdb re-hosts the immuneACCESS table, in-frame sequences only. Its copies lack some clones; in the studies checked, an unresolved V gene accounts for under half of them, and the cause for the rest is not known. V, J and clone size are taken as reported in that table, and D and trimming were inferred from the DNA itself. Across this sample there are some 180,000 clones, with 90% seen only once. The ten largest clones capture approximately 0.5% of the sample.

V is cut by 0 bases and J by 3 bases, and the space between the germline ends is 4 bases. For CDR1 and CDR2, the germline V gene (reference sequence) lists SGHKS and YYEKEE. The CDR3, cysteine through phenylalanine, is 13 amino acids long. The CDR3 DNA has 39 bases and is translated from base 1. Remarks on this clone: There is no known antigen for this receptor. Base qualities were left out, and no much larger clone turns up one base away.

The clonotype originates from a man aged 50 to 60 with acute or convalescent COVID-19. The chain employs TRBV5-5 and TRBJ1-3; there is no confident call for the D gene. The specimen was peripheral blood. CDR3 sequence: CASSLALGNTIYF. The nucleotides are TGTGCCAGCAGCTTGGCCCTTGGAAACACCATATATTTT.